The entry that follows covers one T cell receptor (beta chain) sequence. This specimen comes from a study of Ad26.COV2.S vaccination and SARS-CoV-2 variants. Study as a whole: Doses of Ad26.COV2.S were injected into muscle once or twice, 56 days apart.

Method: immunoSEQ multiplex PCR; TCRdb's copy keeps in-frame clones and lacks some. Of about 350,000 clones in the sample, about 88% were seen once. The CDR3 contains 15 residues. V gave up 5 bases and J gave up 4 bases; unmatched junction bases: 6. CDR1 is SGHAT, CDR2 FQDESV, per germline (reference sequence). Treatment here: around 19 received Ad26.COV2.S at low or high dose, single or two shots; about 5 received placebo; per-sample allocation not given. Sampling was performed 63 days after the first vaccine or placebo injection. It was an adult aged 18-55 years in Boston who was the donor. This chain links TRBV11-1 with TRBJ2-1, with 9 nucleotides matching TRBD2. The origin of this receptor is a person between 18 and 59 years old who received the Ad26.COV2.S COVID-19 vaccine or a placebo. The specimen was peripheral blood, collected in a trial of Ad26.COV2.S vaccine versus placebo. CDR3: CASSPGLALYNEQFF. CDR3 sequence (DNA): TGTGCCAGCAGCCCGGGACTAGCACTTTACAATGAGCAGTTCTTC.